Presented here are 19 T cell receptor beta chains from one specimen sequenced in a study of T cells in Graves' hyperthyroidism and ophthalmopathy. TCR beta CDR3 region amplification was performed from RNA transcripts. TCR CDR3 regions were first amplified by RT-PCR with HTBI primers. MiXCR, applied by TCRdb to the multiplex PCR reads, yields one record per CDR3 protein. The sample gives approximately 100,000 distinct CDR3 sequences, approximately 39% of which show up once; 10% to 13% is in the top ten. The sequencing sample was made of peripheral blood or thyroid tissue (not recorded which). Source of these receptors: a woman aged 25 to 39 with Graves' hyperthyroidism.

Regarding this clonotype: A single base separates this from a much larger clone, so it may be a read error. This chain joins TRBV7-3 and TRBJ2-7; no clear D. The CDR3 is 14 residues long. Germline CDR1 is SGHTA and CDR2 is FQGTGA. This CDR3 is CASRAQNSQYERYF. The CDR3 DNA reads as TGTGCCAGCAGGGCGCAAAATTCGCAGTACGAGCGGTACTTC. Variable domain in full (rest from reference TRBV7-3 and TRBJ2-7): GAGVSQTPSNKVTEKGKYVELRCDPISGHTALYWYRQSLGQGPEFLIYFQGTGAADDSGLPNDRFFAVRPEGSVSTLKIQRTERGDSAVYLCASRAQNSQYERYFGPGTRLTVT.

The rearrangement links TRBV7-6 to TRBJ2-5; 8 nucleotides line up with TRBD2. The CDR3 length is 16 residues. Germline values: CDR1 SGHVS, CDR2 FNYEAQ. The trim removed 5 bases at V and 0 bases at J, leaving 8 bases unmatched. The chain's CDR3 is CASSPDSGTYQETQYF. The DNA of the CDR3 is TGTGCCAGCAGCCCAGATAGCGGGACTTACCAAGAGACCCAGTACTTC.

The chain recombines TRBV15 with TRBJ1-2, with a weak D call TRBD1 (6 bases). The CDR3 sequence is 13 residues long. V was clipped by 2 bases and J by 8 bases, with 12 bases between them. CDR1 is LNHNV, CDR2 YYDKDF, per germline (reference sequence). CDR3 sequence reads: CATSRKQGYGYTF. The DNA for the CDR3 is TGTGCCACCAGCAGAAAACAGGGTTACGGCTACACCTTC.

This clonotype was detected ten times or more. The gene calls are TRBV28 and TRBJ2-5; D unclear. Germline CDR1 MDHEN, CDR2 SYDVKM. The V end lost 2 bases, the J end lost 1 base, and 14 bases lay between the germline ends. The CDR3 is 16 residues long. CDR3 sequence (DNA): TGTGCCAGCAGTTTACGGCCCAGGCAGATCCAAGAGACCCAGTACTTC. Protein sequence: CASSLRPRQIQETQYF.

This clonotype was detected ten times or more. This sequence joins TRBV15 and TRBJ1-5; D unresolved. Per germline, CDR1 LNHNV and CDR2 YYDKDF (reference sequence). V gave up 4 bases and J gave up 3 bases, with 10 bases separating them. The CDR3 is 14 amino acids. The CDR3 coding sequence is TGTGCCACCAGCATTTCTACACCCAATCAGCCCCAGCATTTT. This translates into CATSISTPNQPQHF. Using reference TRBV15 and TRBJ1-5 for the parts outside the CDR3, the full variable domain is DAMVIQNPRYQVTQFGKPVTLSCSQTLNHNVMYWYQQKSSQAPKLLFHYYDKDFNNEADTPDNFQSRRPNTSFCFLDIRSPGLGDTAMYLCATSISTPNQPQHFGDGTRLSIL.

There are many counts of this clonotype. The chain combines TRBV6-5 with TRBJ1-1; D is unresolved. The CDR3 is 14 residues long. V was trimmed by 6 bases and J by 6 bases, leaving 17 bases between them. Germline CDR1 MNHEY, CDR2 SVGAGI. CDR3 DNA: TGTGCCAGCAGCGTCAGGAGGGATGGAGCTGAAGCTTTCTTT. Translation: CASSVRRDGAEAFF.

The chain has TRBV20-1 and TRBJ1-6, with 9 bases aligning to TRBD1. V gave up 6 bases and J gave up 7 bases; unmatched junction bases: 4. The CDR3 spans 13 residues. Germline CDR1 and CDR2: DFQATT and SNEGSKA (reference sequence). CDR3 sequence reads: CSAQGQGNSPLHF. CDR3 DNA sequence: TGCAGTGCCCAGGGACAGGGCAATTCACCCCTCCACTTT.

This clonotype was seen a handful of times. The chain couples TRBV30 to TRBJ1-1, with D uncertain. The CDR3 spans 12 residues. CDR1 and CDR2 (germline): GTSNPN, SVGIG (reference sequence). V was pared by 6 bases and J by 5 bases, with 13 bases between. The CDR3: CACSWGWTEAFF. Written as DNA, the CDR3 is TGTGCCTGCTCTTGGGGTTGGACTGAAGCTTTCTTT.

The V and J genes are TRBV9 and TRBJ1-1; TRBD1 is a possible D gene (6 bases). Germline assignment: CDR1 SGDLS and CDR2 YYNGEE. V was pared by 0 bases and J by 1 base, with 7 bases between. The CDR3 is 14 amino acids. The CDR3 DNA reads TGTGCCAGCAGCGTAGAAGGGGGGAACACTGAAGCTTTCTTT. It specifies CASSVEGGNTEAFF.

The chain employs TRBV5-1 and TRBJ2-5; 10 nucleotides align to TRBD1. The CDR3 contains 16 residues. Looked up from germline, CDR1 is SGHRS and CDR2 is YFSETQ. V lost 0 bases, J lost 3 bases, and 5 bases stayed unmatched. CDR3: CASSLGRGTGEETQYF. The CDR3 coding sequence is TGCGCCAGCAGCTTGGGACGTGGGACAGGGGAAGAGACCCAGTACTTC.

A remark on this clonotype: Compared with germline, one end of the junction differs, possibly owing to a read error. This chain links TRBV10-1 with TRBJ2-7, with D possibly being TRBD2 (5 bases). Germline CDR1 is WNHNN and CDR2 is SYGVQD (reference sequence). The CDR3 consists of 13 residues. DNA for the CDR3: TGCGCCAGCAGTGGAGGGCCTCGAGACGAGAAGTACTTC. Protein product: CASSGGPRDEKYF.

This clonotype showed up many times. Here the CDR3 reads CASRGGRGFNYGYTF. The CDR3 nucleotides are TGTGCCAGCAGGGGAGGCAGGGGGTTTAACTATGGCTACACCTTC. V gene TRBV2 combines with J gene TRBJ1-2; 7 bases map to TRBD1. Germline values: CDR1 SNHLY, CDR2 FYNNEI. Unmatched junction bases numbered 8, after V lost 6 bases and J lost 1 base. The length of the CDR3 is 15 residues.

This clonotype was picked up many times. The chain employs TRBV11-2 and TRBJ2-2; D gene unclear. The germline V gene encodes CDR1 SGHAT and CDR2 FQNNGV. This CDR3 spans 8 amino acids. CDR3 coding DNA: TGTGGCACCGGGGAGCTGTTTTTT. Encoded protein: CGTGELFF.

This clonotype has ten or more counts. This sequence joins TRBV7-9 and TRBJ2-5; 9 nucleotides match TRBD2. Per the germline V gene, CDR1 is SEHNR and CDR2 is FQNEAQ (reference sequence). This CDR3 has 15 residues. The trim removed 8 bases at V and 3 bases at J, leaving 10 bases unmatched. This chain's CDR3 is CASALSGRTEETQYF. For the CDR3, the DNA is TGTGCCAGCGCCTTGAGCGGGAGGACGGAAGAGACCCAGTACTTC.

V gene TRBV20-1 combines with J gene TRBJ2-7; 13 positions match TRBD2. The CDR3 is made up of 14 amino acids. J was trimmed by 5 bases and V by 4 bases; bases with no gene match: 5. Germline V gives CDR1 DFQATT, CDR2 SNEGSKA (reference sequence). CDR3 coding DNA: TGCAGTGCTAAACTAGCGGGAGGGCAGAACGAGCAGTACTTC. This sequence encodes CSAKLAGGQNEQYF.

In this sample, this clonotype turned up many times. The CDR3 loop is CASSLGQLNTEAFF. In DNA, the CDR3 is TGTGCCAGCAGTTTGGGGCAGTTGAACACTGAAGCTTTCTTT. The rearrangement links TRBV12-3 or TRBV12-4 to TRBJ1-1, with D maybe TRBD1 (5 bases). The CDR3 contains 14 residues. Trimming cost V 3 bases and J 0 bases, with 8 bases left between them.

There are a few counts of this clonotype. The genes are TRBV18 and TRBJ1-1; tentatively, D is TRBD1 (6 bases). The CDR3 has 15 amino acids. V lost 1 base and J lost 1, with 10 bases in between. Germline assignment: CDR1 KGHSH and CDR2 LQKENI. The CDR3 nucleotides are TGTGCCAGCTCACCACAGGGAGGGGGGAACACTGAAGCTTTCTTT. Protein: CASSPQGGGNTEAFF.

Ten or more counts support this clonotype. The gene calls are TRBV6-5 and TRBJ2-7, with 13 bases fitting TRBD2. Germline lookup yields CDR1 MNHEY and CDR2 SVGAGI. This CDR3 comprises 17 residues. Trimming took 8 bases from V and 2 from J; bases not matched to a gene: 12. The CDR3 DNA sequence: TGTGCCAGCGCCGGGACTAGCGGGACCCAAACCGCCTACGAGCAGTACTTC. Protein: CASAGTSGTQTAYEQYF.

In its sample, this clonotype was seen many times. The chain uses TRBV28 and TRBJ1-6; D is unresolved. The CDR3 sequence is 15 residues long. V lost 1 base and J 7 bases, leaving 11 bases between the germline ends. Germline V gives CDR1 MDHEN, CDR2 SYDVKM. The CDR3 protein is CASSLLGSSNSPLHF. Here the CDR3 DNA reads TGTGCCAGCAGTTTATTGGGCAGTTCGAATTCACCCCTCCACTTT. The full variable domain, rest sourced from reference TRBV28 and TRBJ1-6, is DVKVTQSSRYLVKRTGEKVFLECVQDMDHENMFWYRQDPGLGLRLIYFSYDVKMKEKGDIPEGYSVSREKKERFSLILESASTNQTSMYLCASSLLGSSNSPLHFGNGTRLTVT.